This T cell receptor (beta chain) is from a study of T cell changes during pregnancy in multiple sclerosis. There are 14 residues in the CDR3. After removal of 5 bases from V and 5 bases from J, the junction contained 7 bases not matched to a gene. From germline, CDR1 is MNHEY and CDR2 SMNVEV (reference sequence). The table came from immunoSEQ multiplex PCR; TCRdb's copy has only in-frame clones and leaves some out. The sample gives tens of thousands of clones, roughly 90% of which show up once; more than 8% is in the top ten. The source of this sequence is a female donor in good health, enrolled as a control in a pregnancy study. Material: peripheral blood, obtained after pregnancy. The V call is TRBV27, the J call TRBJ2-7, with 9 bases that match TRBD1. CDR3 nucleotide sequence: TGTGCCAGCAGTACCGGGACAGGGTTTGACGAGCAGTACTTC. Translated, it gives CASSTGTGFDEQYF.